The source of this T cell receptor beta chain is a study of control samples from healthy donors and cancer patients. The CDR3 length is 13 residues. CDR1 and CDR2 from the germline V gene are MDHEN and SYDVKM. V lost 6 bases and J 2 bases, leaving 10 bases between the germline ends. Method: immunoSEQ multiplex PCR; TCRdb's copy keeps in-frame clones and lacks some. The sample holds 150,000 to 180,000 clones, just under 95% seen once. This clonotype was obtained from a man aged 40-49 years in good health. The chain employs TRBV28 and TRBJ2-5; possible D gene TRBD1, 5 bases. Input material: blood. The chain's CDR3 is CASSRTPQETQYF. CDR3 nucleotides: TGTGCCAGCAGCCGGACACCTCAAGAGACCCAGTACTTC.